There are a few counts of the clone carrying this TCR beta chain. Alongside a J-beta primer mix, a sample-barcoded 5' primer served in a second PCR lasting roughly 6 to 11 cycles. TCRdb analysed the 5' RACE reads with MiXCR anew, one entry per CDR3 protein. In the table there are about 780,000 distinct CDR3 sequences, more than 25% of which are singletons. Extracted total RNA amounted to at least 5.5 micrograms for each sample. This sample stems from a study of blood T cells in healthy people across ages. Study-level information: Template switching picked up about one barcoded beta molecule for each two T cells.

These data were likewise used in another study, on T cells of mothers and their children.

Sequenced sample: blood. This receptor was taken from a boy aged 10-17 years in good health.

This CDR3 reads CATSDPQRDGNTGELFF. The CDR3 region has the DNA TGTGCCACCAGTGACCCCCAACGGGACGGTAACACCGGGGAGCTGTTTTTT. The chain employs TRBV24-1 and TRBJ2-2; D tentatively reads TRBD1 or TRBD2 (5 bases each). Trimming took 4 bases from V and 2 from J, leaving 16 bases between them. Germline CDR1 KGHDR, CDR2 SFDVKD. This CDR3 is 17 amino acids long.